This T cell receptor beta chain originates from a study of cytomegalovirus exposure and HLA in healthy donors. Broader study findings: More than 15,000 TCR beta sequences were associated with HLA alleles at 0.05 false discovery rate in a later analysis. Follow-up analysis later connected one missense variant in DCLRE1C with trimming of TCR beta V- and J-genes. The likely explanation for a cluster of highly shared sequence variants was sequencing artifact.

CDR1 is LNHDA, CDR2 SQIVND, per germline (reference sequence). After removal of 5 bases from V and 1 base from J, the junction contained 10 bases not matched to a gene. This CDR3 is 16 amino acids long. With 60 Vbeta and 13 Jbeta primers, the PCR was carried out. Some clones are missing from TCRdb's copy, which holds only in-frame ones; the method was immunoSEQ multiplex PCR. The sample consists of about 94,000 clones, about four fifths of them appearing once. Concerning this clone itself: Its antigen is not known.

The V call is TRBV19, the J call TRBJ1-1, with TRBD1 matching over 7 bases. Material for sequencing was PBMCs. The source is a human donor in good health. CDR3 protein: CASSSKQGTGNTEAFF. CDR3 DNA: TGTGCCAGTAGTTCAAAACAGGGGACTGGGAACACTGAAGCTTTCTTT.